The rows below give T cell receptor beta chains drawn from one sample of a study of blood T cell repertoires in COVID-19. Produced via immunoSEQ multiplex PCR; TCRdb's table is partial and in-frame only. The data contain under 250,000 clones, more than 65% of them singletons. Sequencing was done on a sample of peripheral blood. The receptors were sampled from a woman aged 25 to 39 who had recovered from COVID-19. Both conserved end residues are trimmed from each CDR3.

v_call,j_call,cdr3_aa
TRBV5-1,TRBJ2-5,ASREDNQETQY
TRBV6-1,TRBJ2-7,ASSEWSGRAGEQY
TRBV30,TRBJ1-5,AWRDRDNQPQH
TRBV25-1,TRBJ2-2,ASSEREERLYTGELF
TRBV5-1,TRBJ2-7,ASNLETSFSYEQY
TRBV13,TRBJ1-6,ASSSRQGSSPLH
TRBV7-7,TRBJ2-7,ASSQSPLAVYEQY
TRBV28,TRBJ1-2,ASSLGTGFGYGYT
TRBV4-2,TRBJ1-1,ASSFLGGGGTEAF
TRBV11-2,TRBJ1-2,ASSLVAGNGYT
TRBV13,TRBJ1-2,ASSDLGDSHNYGYT
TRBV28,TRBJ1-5,ATFLSNQPQH
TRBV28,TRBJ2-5,ASTLGHAGAGETQY
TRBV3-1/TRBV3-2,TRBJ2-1,ASSHPPDEQF
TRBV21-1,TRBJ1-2,ATASEYYGYT
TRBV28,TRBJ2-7,ASSLNPGLAGSLYEQY
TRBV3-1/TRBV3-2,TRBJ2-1,ASSQSGGLAGKQF
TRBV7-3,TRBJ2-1,ASSFVRSRRDEQF
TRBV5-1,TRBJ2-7,ASSLVGGGPYEQY
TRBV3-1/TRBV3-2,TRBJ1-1,ASSQEWAGTLNTEAF